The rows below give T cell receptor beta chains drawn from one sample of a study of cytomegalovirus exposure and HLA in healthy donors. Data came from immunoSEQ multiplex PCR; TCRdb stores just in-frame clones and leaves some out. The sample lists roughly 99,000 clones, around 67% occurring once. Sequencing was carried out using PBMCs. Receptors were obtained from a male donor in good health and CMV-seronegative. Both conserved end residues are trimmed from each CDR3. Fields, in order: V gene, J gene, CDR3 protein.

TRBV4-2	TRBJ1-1	ASSQDPREAF
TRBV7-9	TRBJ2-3	ASSLGPVRDTQY
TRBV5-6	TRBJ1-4	ASSAQGVGEKLF
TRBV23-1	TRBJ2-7	ASSPKAGEGYEQY
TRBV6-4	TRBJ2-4	ASSETGVSKNIQY
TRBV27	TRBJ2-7	ASSPRGVAAFYEQY
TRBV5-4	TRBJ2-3	ASISSGDRRDTQY
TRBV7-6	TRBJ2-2	ASSLGLRTGEATGELF
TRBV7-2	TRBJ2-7	ASSSIAGAYEQY
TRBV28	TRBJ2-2	ASSLGLAGAGELF
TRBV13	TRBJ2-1	ASSFRTSEDEQF
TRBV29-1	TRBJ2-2	SVEESGFGELF
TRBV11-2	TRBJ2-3	ASSQRRTSGLSTDTQY
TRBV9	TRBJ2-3	ASSVGSDAYTDTQY
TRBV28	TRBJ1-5	ASSFSGASNQPQH
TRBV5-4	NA	ASSPRLGSQSEQY
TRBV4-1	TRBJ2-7	ASSLGQGMYEQY